The 20 T cell receptor beta chains below all came from one sample that was sequenced in a study of blood T cell repertoires in COVID-19. TCRdb keeps only in-frame clones here, not all; method: immunoSEQ multiplex PCR. The sample has roughly 520,000 clones, roughly 90% seen once; the top ten hold over 1.5%. Material: PBMCs or T cells enriched from blood (not recorded which). The receptors shown here come from a woman aged 35 to 49 who had recovered from COVID-19.

For the CDR3, the DNA is TGTGCCAGCAGCCAGGGGGCGCACAGGAACACTGAAGCTTTCTTT. Translating it yields CASSQGAHRNTEAFF. V and J are TRBV7-2 and TRBJ1-1; 8 bases map to TRBD1. V dropped 5 bases and J dropped 1; count of bases not matched to a gene: 6. Germline loops: CDR1 SGHTA, CDR2 FQGNSA. The length of the CDR3 is 15 residues.

The V and J genes are TRBV7-2 and TRBJ1-6; D remains unclear. CDR3 length equals 14 residues. V was clipped by 1 base and J by 6 bases, with 7 bases between them. Germline V gene data show CDR1 as SGHTA and CDR2 as FQGNSA. CDR3 nucleotides: TGTGCCAGCAGCTTAGTGCACACTAATTCACCCCTCCACTTT. Its translation: CASSLVHTNSPLHF.

The gene calls are TRBV7-8 and TRBJ2-1, with 12 nucleotides matching TRBD2. The CDR3 extends over 17 amino acids. V lost 7 bases to trimming and J lost 6 bases; unmatched junction nucleotides: 13. In germline, CDR1 is SGHVS, CDR2 FQNEAQ. The DNA of the CDR3 is TGTGCCAGCATACGGACTAGCGGGATACAGAGGGCCAATGAGCAGTTCTTC. Translated, it gives CASIRTSGIQRANEQFF.

The chain uses TRBV11-2 and TRBJ2-7; a possible D gene is TRBD1 (6 bases). The V gene's germline CDR1 is SGHAT and CDR2 FQNNGV. The V end lost 9 bases, the J end lost 3 bases, and 15 bases lay between the germline ends. The CDR3 has 13 amino acids. The CDR3 here is CASLKDRGYEQYF. In nucleotides, the CDR3 is TGTGCCAGTCTAAAGGACAGAGGCTACGAGCAGTACTTC.

Turning to this clone: A far more abundant clone sits one base away, making this likely a read error. The chain recombines TRBV28 with TRBJ2-7, with TRBD1 identical over 8 bases. Germline V CDR1 and CDR2: MDHEN, SYDVKM. This CDR3 has 13 residues. J was trimmed by 2 bases and V by 4 bases; bases with no gene match: 1. The CDR3 sequence: CASSWDRTYEQYF. The CDR3 DNA sequence: TGTGCCAGCAGTTGGGACAGGACCTACGAGCAGTACTTC.

This chain uses TRBV11-3 with TRBJ2-7, with D possibly being TRBD2 (6 bases). The V gene lost 5 bases and the J gene lost 1 base, with 15 bases spanning the gap. This CDR3 spans 15 amino acids. The germline V gene has CDR1 SGHNT and CDR2 YENEEA. The CDR3 nucleotides read TGTGCCAGCAGCCCAGACGGAGGGGAATCCTACGAGCAGTACTTC. Protein sequence: CASSPDGGESYEQYF. Complete variable domain (other parts from reference TRBV11-3 and TRBJ2-7): EAGVVQSPRYKIIEKKQPVAFWCNPISGHNTLYWYLQNLGQGPELLIRYENEEAVDDSQLPKDRFSAERLKGVDSTLKIQPAELGDSAVYLCASSPDGGESYEQYFGPGTRLTVT.

The table lists this clone with a count of one. The chain recombines TRBV7-9 with TRBJ1-6; 9 bases are shared with TRBD1. Germline V CDR1 and CDR2: SEHNR, FQNEAQ (reference sequence). The CDR3 has 15 amino acids. V was clipped by 0 bases and J by 8 bases; unmatched bases: 2. The CDR3 sequence is CASSLAGTGYSPLHF. The CDR3 nucleotides read TGTGCCAGCAGCTTAGCCGGGACAGGGTATTCACCCCTCCACTTT.

As concerns this clone: Other DNA sequences from this sample encode an identical CDR3 as well. The J gene is TRBJ1-1, the V gene TRBV18, with a possible D match to TRBD1 (6 bases). V lost 6 bases and J lost 3, with 11 bases in between. Germline V lookup: CDR1 KGHSH, CDR2 LQKENI. The CDR3 length is 13 residues. CDR3 residues: CASSSDRDTEAFF. The CDR3 DNA reads TGTGCCAGCTCGTCGGACAGAGACACTGAAGCTTTCTTT. The whole variable domain, remainder taken from reference TRBV18 and TRBJ1-1, is NAGVMQNPRHLVRRRGQEARLRCSPMKGHSHVYWYRQLPEEGLKFMVYLQKENIIDESGMPKERFSAEFPKEGPSILRIQQVVRGDSAAYFCASSSDRDTEAFFGQGTRLTVV.

This chain joins TRBV30 and TRBJ2-7; 9 bases match TRBD1. The J segment lost 3 bases and the V segment lost 1 base, leaving 4 bases of the junction unmatched. This CDR3 is 14 amino acids long. Germline CDR1 is GTSNPN and CDR2 is SVGIG (reference sequence). The CDR3 DNA follows: TGTGCCTGGAGTGCAGGGACAGGGATCTACGAGCAGTACTTC. Protein: CAWSAGTGIYEQYF.

The chain combines TRBV5-4 with TRBJ1-1; 10 bases align to TRBD1. V shed 3 bases, J shed 0 bases, and the junction held 8 bases outside the gene matches. Germline V gene sequence: CDR1 SGHNT, CDR2 YYREEE (reference sequence). The CDR3 extends over 17 amino acids. The CDR3 protein is CASSSSGTGAMNTEAFF. DNA for the CDR3: TGTGCCAGCAGCTCCTCCGGGACAGGGGCCATGAACACTGAAGCTTTCTTT.

The V gene is TRBV5-1, the J gene TRBJ1-4, with D possibly TRBD1 on 5 matching bases. The CDR3 contains 16 residues. Germline CDR1 and CDR2: SGHRS and YFSETQ. Trimming took off 2 bases at V and 7 bases at J, with 18 bases between the two ends. This chain's CDR3 is CASSLSQAVGGEKLFF. The CDR3 coding sequence is TGCGCCAGCAGCTTATCTCAGGCGGTGGGGGGTGAAAAACTGTTTTTT.

The chain recombines TRBV5-1 with TRBJ2-7, with 7 bases aligning to TRBD1. CDR1 is SGHRS, CDR2 YFSETQ, per germline. The CDR3 consists of 14 residues. V shed 2 bases and J 3 bases; nucleotides not matched to a gene: 5. CDR3 sequence (DNA): TGCGCCAGCAGCTTCAACAGGGGCGTCTACGAGCAGTACTTC. This sequence encodes CASSFNRGVYEQYF.

This sequence joins TRBV24-1 and TRBJ2-1, with TRBD1 matching over 8 bases. Germline values: CDR1 KGHDR, CDR2 SFDVKD. V shed 1 base, J shed 3 bases, and the junction held 13 bases outside the gene matches. This CDR3 has 19 residues. CDR3 protein: CATSDFEATGTGVYNEQFF. Written as DNA, the CDR3 is TGTGCCACCAGTGATTTTGAGGCAACCGGGACAGGAGTCTACAATGAGCAGTTCTTC.

V gene TRBV7-9 combines with J gene TRBJ1-6, with D maybe TRBD1 (5 bases). Germline assignment: CDR1 SEHNR and CDR2 FQNEAQ (reference sequence). Trimming pared 1 base from V and 4 bases from J, leaving 8 bases between. This CDR3 spans 15 amino acids. The CDR3 DNA sequence: TGTGCCAGCAGCTTAGTGGAGGGGTATAATTCACCCCTCCACTTT. The encoded protein is CASSLVEGYNSPLHF.

The chain carries TRBV12-5 and TRBJ1-1; D ambiguous. Trimming took 2 bases from V and 6 from J, leaving 10 bases between them. The CDR3 has 13 amino acids. Germline values: CDR1 LGHNT, CDR2 FRNRAP. CDR3 in DNA: TGTGCTAGTGGTTTGAGCCCGGCGGCTGAAGCTTTCTTT. As protein: CASGLSPAAEAFF.

V and J are TRBV29-1 and TRBJ2-7; tentatively, D is TRBD1 or TRBD2 (6 bases each). V was pared by 7 bases and J by 2 bases, with 15 bases between. The CDR3 is 13 amino acids. Per the germline V gene, CDR1 is SQVTM and CDR2 is ANQGSEA. CDR3 amino acids: CSGGAGLTYEQYF. The CDR3 DNA reads TGCAGCGGGGGGGCGGGCCTAACCTACGAGCAGTACTTC.

This clone was seen only a few times. The chain uses TRBV13 and TRBJ1-2; 7 nucleotides match TRBD1. The trim removed 5 bases at V and 4 bases at J, leaving 10 bases unmatched. Germline-derived CDR1 and CDR2 are PRHDT and FYEKMQ (reference sequence). The CDR3 runs to 15 residues. The CDR3 DNA follows: TGTGCCAGCAGCGCGCGAAAGGACAGGACCTATGGCTACACCTTC. Translating gives CASSARKDRTYGYTF. The full variable domain, in which reference TRBV13 and TRBJ1-2 provide the parts outside the CDR3, is AAGVIQSPRHLIKEKRETATLKCYPIPRHDTVYWYQQGPGQDPQFLISFYEKMQSDKGSIPDRFSAQQFSDYHSELNMSSLELGDSALYFCASSARKDRTYGYTFGSGTRLTVV.

The V call is TRBV5-4, the J call TRBJ2-1; TRBD1 aligns across 8 bases. J gave up 3 bases and V 4 bases, and 6 bases lay outside the gene matches. CDR3 length: 15 residues. Germline V lookup: CDR1 SGHNT, CDR2 YYREEE (reference sequence). In nucleotides, the CDR3 is TGTGCCAGCAGCCCGAGACAGGGGAGCTACAATGAGCAGTTCTTC. Translated, it gives CASSPRQGSYNEQFF.

This clone was observed once. This chain links TRBV7-8 with TRBJ2-7, with D hard to call. V was trimmed by 5 bases and J by 3 bases, leaving 17 bases between them. This CDR3 region has 15 residues. Germline V gene lookup returns CDR1 SGHVS and CDR2 FQNEAQ. The CDR3 protein is CASSHERWRNYEQYF. In nucleotides, the CDR3 is TGTGCCAGCAGCCACGAGAGGTGGCGGAACTACGAGCAGTACTTC.

The V and J genes are TRBV7-6 and TRBJ1-4; tentative D call: TRBD1 (5 bases). Germline CDR1 reads SGHVS; CDR2 reads FNYEAQ. The CDR3 consists of 14 residues. V was trimmed by 10 bases and J by 7 bases, leaving 19 bases between them. The DNA for the CDR3 is TGTGCCACAAAGCTTCCAGGGTTGGGTGAAAAACTGTTTTTT. Translating it yields CATKLPGLGEKLFF. Filled out from reference TRBV7-6 and TRBJ1-4, the complete variable domain reads GAGVSQSPRYKVTKRGQDVALRCDPISGHVSLYWYRQALGQGPEFLTYFNYEAQQDKSGLPNDRFSAERPEGSISTLTIQRTEQRDSAMYRCATKLPGLGEKLFFGSGTQLSVL.